The clone carrying this T cell receptor (beta chain) was counted once. The assay was immunoSEQ multiplex PCR, and TCRdb's table has in-frame clones only and misses some. This table has some 73,000 clones, 70% to 90% appearing once. This sample is drawn from a study of OX40 agonist ivuxolimab in advanced cancers. Germline CDR1 reads SEHNR; CDR2 reads FQNEAQ (reference sequence). CDR3 length equals 16 residues. With 1 base removed from V and 4 bases from J, the gap between germline ends came to 11 bases. The sample here was CD4+ or CD8+ T cells sorted from blood, taken in a trial of the OX40 agonist ivuxolimab. The rearrangement uses TRBV7-9 and TRBJ1-6; D remains ambiguous. This TCR derives from an adult with an advanced solid tumor such as melanoma, head and neck, liver or kidney cancer. CDR3 sequence (DNA): TGTGCCAGCAGCTTAGGGTCGAGCAGGTATAATTCACCCCTCCACTTT. Translation: CASSLGSSRYNSPLHF.